This T cell receptor beta chain was documented in a study of T cell responses to AZD1222 COVID-19 vaccine. Generated by immunoSEQ multiplex PCR, the TCRdb table keeps only in-frame clones and is missing some. The sample records some 180,000 clones, roughly 92% being singletons. The specimen comprised peripheral blood, sampled on day 0 of AZD1222 vaccination. This sequence was found in an adult in good health.

The CDR3 is CASSFTGRVQFF. The CDR3 DNA sequence: TGTGCCAGCAGCTTCACAGGTAGAGTGCAGTTCTTC. V is TRBV5-6 and J is TRBJ2-1; maybe TRBD1 (5 bases). Germline-derived CDR1 and CDR2 are SGHDT and YYEEEE. V shed 2 bases and J shed 12 bases, with 12 bases lying between them. The CDR3 loop spans 12 amino acids.